One and the same sample provided the 31 T cell receptor beta chains below, sequenced in a study of T cell responses to AZD1222 COVID-19 vaccine. Produced via immunoSEQ multiplex PCR; TCRdb's table is partial and in-frame only. The sample has around 130,000 clones; approximately 91% are singletons. The specimen comprised peripheral blood, sampled 28 days after the second AZD1222 dose. Receptors originate from an adult who received the AZD1222 COVID-19 vaccine.

The genes are TRBV7-9 and TRBJ1-2, with D hard to call. The length of the CDR3 is 13 residues. Trimming left V 5 bases short and J 6 bases short, with 13 bases between. Per germline, CDR1 SEHNR and CDR2 FQNEAQ (reference sequence). The DNA for the CDR3 is TGTGCCAGCAGCCAGGACCGACTCGATGGCTACACCTTC. Translation: CASSQDRLDGYTF. Variable domain in full (rest from reference TRBV7-9 and TRBJ1-2): DTGVSQNPRHKITKRGQNVTFRCDPISEHNRLYWYRQTLGQGPEFLTYFQNEAQLEKSRLLSDRFSAERPKGSFSTLEIQRTEQGDSAMYLCASSQDRLDGYTFGSGTRLTVV.

The rearrangement links TRBV28 to TRBJ2-1; D remains ambiguous. CDR3 size: 12 residues. Germline-derived CDR1 and CDR2 are MDHEN and SYDVKM. Trimming removed 6 bases from V and 12 bases from J, with 15 bases in between. The CDR3 nucleotides read TGTGCCAGCAGCCAGGATCAGCTATGGCAGTTCTTC. Its protein is CASSQDQLWQFF. Full variable domain (outside the CDR3, taken from reference TRBV28 and TRBJ2-1): DVKVTQSSRYLVKRTGEKVFLECVQDMDHENMFWYRQDPGLGLRLIYFSYDVKMKEKGDIPEGYSVSREKKERFSLILESASTNQTSMYLCASSQDQLWQFFGPGTRLTVL.

The J gene is TRBJ2-1, the V gene TRBV20-1; 7 nucleotides align to TRBD2. The germline V gene encodes CDR1 DFQATT and CDR2 SNEGSKA (reference sequence). The CDR3 extends over 15 amino acids. V lost 3 bases and J lost 0; bases outside the gene matches: 5. The CDR3 reads CSASSGLSSYNEQFF. The CDR3 DNA sequence: TGCAGTGCTAGTAGCGGGTTGAGCTCCTACAATGAGCAGTTCTTC.

The chain joins TRBV28 to TRBJ1-4; unclear D gene. Trimming left V 2 bases short and J 7 bases short, with 11 bases between. Germline V gives CDR1 MDHEN, CDR2 SYDVKM. This CDR3 region has 14 residues. CDR3 amino acids: CASSLDWRGEKLFF. DNA of the CDR3: TGTGCCAGCAGTTTAGATTGGCGTGGTGAAAAACTGTTTTTT.

The chain is built from TRBV6-5 and TRBJ1-5, with D unclear. V dropped 0 bases and J dropped 0 bases, with 6 bases sitting between them. Germline V CDR1 and CDR2: MNHEY, SVGAGI. The CDR3 is 15 residues long. The CDR3 bases are TGTGCCAGCAGTTACTCCCCATTTAGCAATCAGCCCCAGCATTTT. Protein product: CASSYSPFSNQPQHF.

This clone was observed once. The V and J genes are TRBV19 and TRBJ1-5, with 7 positions matching TRBD1. The germline gives CDR1 LNHDA, CDR2 SQIVND (reference sequence). This CDR3 region has 14 residues. After removal of 5 bases from V and 5 bases from J, the junction contained 6 bases not matched to a gene. The CDR3 reads CASSVRTGDQPQHF. The CDR3 DNA follows: TGTGCCAGTAGTGTACGGACAGGAGATCAGCCCCAGCATTTT.

V usage is TRBV6-5 and J usage is TRBJ1-3, with a weak D call TRBD1 (5 bases). CDR1 is MNHEY and CDR2 is SVGAGI in the germline V gene. This CDR3 is built from 14 residues. V shed 6 bases and J shed 2 bases, with 11 bases lying between them. Here the CDR3 DNA reads TGTGCCAGCAGATTTGGAGGGGCTGGAAACACCATATATTTT. It codes for CASRFGGAGNTIYF.

The V and J genes are TRBV29-1 and TRBJ1-3; perhaps TRBD1 as D (5 bases). The CDR3 consists of 14 residues. Germline loops: CDR1 SQVTM, CDR2 ANQGSEA. V was clipped by 6 bases and J by 0 bases, with 12 bases between them. CDR3 DNA: TGCAGCGTCGGGGACGTTTACTCTGGAAACACCATATATTTT. It encodes CSVGDVYSGNTIYF.

The chain links TRBV7-8 to TRBJ2-2; D remains ambiguous. The CDR3 is 14 amino acids. Deletions cut 5 bases from V and 4 bases from J, with 11 bases between. Germline assignment: CDR1 SGHVS and CDR2 FQNEAQ. CDR3 DNA: TGTGCCAGCAGCCCCGGCGCCTCCACCGGGGAGCTGTTTTTT. It codes for CASSPGASTGELFF.

The gene calls are TRBV9 and TRBJ2-3, with unresolved D. The CDR3 length is 13 residues. V gave up 5 bases and J gave up 0 bases, with 7 bases separating them. Germline V gene data show CDR1 as SGDLS and CDR2 as YYNGEE. CDR3 region: CASRAGSTDTQYF. The CDR3 nucleotides are TGTGCCAGCAGGGCAGGTAGCACAGATACGCAGTATTTT.

The chain joins TRBV6-6 to TRBJ1-4; TRBD1 might be the D (6 bases). Germline-derived CDR1 and CDR2 are MNHNY and SVGAGI (reference sequence). The CDR3 loop spans 16 amino acids. V was clipped by 2 bases and J by 4 bases, with 14 bases between them. The CDR3 here is CASSYGYRAVNEKLFF. The CDR3 DNA reads TGTGCCAGCAGTTACGGTTACAGGGCTGTTAATGAAAAACTGTTTTTT.

The chain carries TRBV5-4 and TRBJ1-6; the match to TRBD1 covers 10 bases. Trimming took 4 bases from V and 12 from J; bases not matched to a gene: 4. Looked up from germline, CDR1 is SGHNT and CDR2 is YYREEE (reference sequence). The CDR3 has 13 amino acids. This CDR3 reads CASSGTGEGPLHF. The CDR3 DNA sequence: TGTGCCAGCAGCGGGACAGGGGAAGGACCCCTCCACTTT.

The chain has TRBV7-2 and TRBJ1-5; 7 bases agree with TRBD1. This CDR3 comprises 13 residues. V shed 1 base and J 6 bases; nucleotides not matched to a gene: 0. Germline assignment: CDR1 SGHTA and CDR2 FQGNSA. CDR3 amino acids: CASSLDRGQPQHF. CDR3 DNA: TGTGCCAGCAGCTTAGACAGGGGTCAGCCCCAGCATTTT. Together with reference TRBV7-2 and TRBJ1-5, the CDR3 gives the full variable domain: GAGVSQSPSNKVTEKGKDVELRCDPISGHTALYWYRQSLGQGLEFLIYFQGNSAPDKSGLPSDRFSAERTGGSVSTLTIQRTQQEDSAVYLCASSLDRGQPQHFGDGTRLSIL.

In nucleotides, the CDR3 is TGTGCCAGCAGCTTCGGCGCGGGCAATCAGCCCCAGCATTTT. Its translation is CASSFGAGNQPQHF. The chain links TRBV7-9 to TRBJ1-5; D ambiguous. The CDR3 totals 14 residues. Looked up from germline, CDR1 is SEHNR and CDR2 is FQNEAQ (reference sequence). Trimming removed 3 bases at V and 2 bases at J, with 8 bases between. Full variable domain (missing parts from reference TRBV7-9 and TRBJ1-5): DTGVSQNPRHKITKRGQNVTFRCDPISEHNRLYWYRQTLGQGPEFLTYFQNEAQLEKSRLLSDRFSAERPKGSFSTLEIQRTEQGDSAMYLCASSFGAGNQPQHFGDGTRLSIL.

This chain uses TRBV7-9 with TRBJ2-1; TRBD2 aligns across 7 bases. The CDR3 loop spans 16 amino acids. Germline loops: CDR1 SEHNR, CDR2 FQNEAQ (reference sequence). With 2 bases clipped from V and 6 bases from J, the junction kept 10 bases outside the gene matches. This chain's CDR3 is CASSLTVTSESNEQFF. Written as DNA, the CDR3 is TGTGCCAGCAGCTTAACTGTAACTAGCGAAAGCAATGAGCAGTTCTTC.

The J gene is TRBJ1-6, the V gene TRBV12-3 or TRBV12-4; D ambiguous. This CDR3 comprises 13 residues. Trimming pared 7 bases from V and 7 bases from J, leaving 11 bases between. The chain's CDR3 is CASTGSANSPLHF. The CDR3 nucleotides read TGTGCCAGCACCGGGAGCGCGAATTCACCCCTCCACTTT.

This clone is a singleton in its sample. V usage is TRBV2 and J usage is TRBJ1-4; 7 nucleotides align to TRBD1. CDR1 is SNHLY, CDR2 FYNNEI, per germline. The CDR3 loop spans 14 amino acids. Trimming took 7 bases from V and 0 from J; bases not matched to a gene: 2. CDR3 sequence (DNA): TGTGCCAGCAAACAGGGGACAACTAATGAAAAACTGTTTTTT. Its translation is CASKQGTTNEKLFF. The full variable domain, rest sourced from reference TRBV2 and TRBJ1-4, is EPEVTQTPSHQVTQMGQEVILRCVPISNHLYFYWYRQILGQKVEFLVSFYNNEISEKSEIFDDQFSVERPDGSNFTLKIRSTKLEDSAMYFCASKQGTTNEKLFFGSGTQLSVL.

This chain joins TRBV5-1 and TRBJ1-1; D not resolved. CDR1 and CDR2 from the germline V gene are SGHRS and YFSETQ. The CDR3 runs 16 residues. V gave up 1 base and J gave up 0 bases, with 13 bases separating them. CDR3 DNA sequence: TGCGCCAGCAGCTTGTTTACAGTCTCTTTGAACACTGAAGCTTTCTTT. This encodes CASSLFTVSLNTEAFF.

The V and J genes are TRBV7-2 and TRBJ1-1; D is unresolved. Germline-derived CDR1 and CDR2 are SGHTA and FQGNSA. The CDR3 has 14 residues. Trimming pared 1 base from V and 0 bases from J, leaving 6 bases between. The CDR3: CASSLDWVNTEAFF. Here the CDR3 DNA reads TGTGCCAGCAGCTTAGATTGGGTGAACACTGAAGCTTTCTTT.

The chain recombines TRBV6-5 with TRBJ2-5, with 10 positions matching TRBD2. CDR1 and CDR2 (germline): MNHEY, SVGAGI. The length of the CDR3 is 16 residues. Losses at the gene ends were 2 bases for V and 5 bases for J; bases not matched to a gene: 8. CDR3 coding DNA: TGTGCCAGCAGTTACCCGAGCGGGGGGGGCCGGGAGACCCAGTACTTC. It encodes CASSYPSGGGRETQYF.

This chain uses TRBV27 with TRBJ2-1; 15 bases line up with TRBD2. J lost 4 bases, V lost 2 bases, and 6 bases had no gene match. This CDR3 comprises 18 residues. The germline CDR1 and CDR2 sequences are MNHEY and SMNVEV (reference sequence). The CDR3 DNA sequence: TGTGCCAGCAGTTTAACCCCCGGACTAGCGGGAGGGTACAATGAGCAGTTCTTC. It yields the protein CASSLTPGLAGGYNEQFF.

The genes are TRBV19 and TRBJ1-1; D is unresolved. V was pared by 6 bases and J by 0 bases, with 14 bases between. Germline V gene lookup returns CDR1 LNHDA and CDR2 SQIVND (reference sequence). CDR3 length: 15 amino acids. In DNA form, the CDR3 reads TGTGCCAGTAGAGCTAGGGATTTAGTGAACACTGAAGCTTTCTTT. It yields the protein CASRARDLVNTEAFF.

The genes are TRBV5-4 and TRBJ2-2; D gene unclear. The CDR3 consists of 12 residues. Germline loops: CDR1 SGHNT, CDR2 YYREEE (reference sequence). The V gene lost 1 base and the J gene lost 5 bases, with 3 bases spanning the gap. The CDR3, as DNA: TGTGCCAGCAGCTTGATAACCGGGGAGCTGTTTTTT. Its translation: CASSLITGELFF.

This chain uses TRBV11-3 with TRBJ1-1; 7 nucleotides line up with TRBD1. Trimming removed 3 bases from V and 2 bases from J; junction bases left unmatched: 6. The germline CDR1 and CDR2 sequences are SGHNT and YENEEA. The CDR3 runs to 15 residues. The CDR3 protein is CASSLTGTDNTEAFF. The CDR3 region has the DNA TGTGCCAGCAGCTTGACAGGGACAGACAACACTGAAGCTTTCTTT.

The table lists this clone with a count of one. The CDR3 sequence is CATVSGQGDTGELFF. CDR3 DNA: TGTGCCACCGTATCGGGACAGGGTGACACCGGGGAGCTGTTTTTT. The chain recombines TRBV24-1 with TRBJ2-2; 9 nucleotides align to TRBD1. V lost 9 bases to trimming and J lost 3 bases; unmatched junction nucleotides: 7. This CDR3 has 15 residues. CDR1 is KGHDR and CDR2 is SFDVKD in the germline V gene.

This clone was counted a single time. The chain has TRBV24-1 and TRBJ2-1; unclear D gene. Germline values: CDR1 KGHDR, CDR2 SFDVKD. The V end lost 1 base, the J end lost 7 bases, and 7 bases lay between the germline ends. CDR3 length: 13 residues. CDR3: CATSDFTANEQFF. The DNA for the CDR3 is TGTGCCACCAGTGATTTCACAGCAAATGAGCAGTTCTTC.

DNA of the CDR3: TGTGCCAGCAGCCCGCCGGATGCAACTAATGAAAAACTGTTTTTT. Translated: CASSPPDATNEKLFF. The V and J genes are TRBV27 and TRBJ1-4; D remains ambiguous. CDR1 and CDR2 from the germline V gene are MNHEY and SMNVEV (reference sequence). The CDR3 covers 15 residues. Trimming removed 6 bases from V and 0 bases from J, with 11 bases in between.

The chain links TRBV28 to TRBJ1-5, with a tentative D call TRBD1 (6 bases). V was shortened by 0 bases and J by 9 bases, with 15 bases between the two germline ends. CDR1 MDHEN and CDR2 SYDVKM come from the germline V gene. The CDR3 totals 15 residues. CDR3 in amino acids: CASSLWGGGRGPQHF. Written as DNA, the CDR3 is TGTGCCAGCAGTTTATGGGGGGGCGGCCGGGGGCCCCAGCATTTT.

This rearrangement joins TRBV27 to TRBJ2-7, with 9 bases matching TRBD1. This CDR3 comprises 15 residues. V trimming: 2 bases; J trimming: 3 bases; junction bases outside the gene matches: 5. Germline CDR1 is MNHEY and CDR2 is SMNVEV (reference sequence). The CDR3 DNA reads TGTGCCAGCAGTTTAAGGACAGGGGTCTTCTACGAGCAGTACTTC. This sequence encodes CASSLRTGVFYEQYF.

The rearrangement joins TRBV12-3 or TRBV12-4 to TRBJ2-5, with a weak D call TRBD1 (6 bases). Trimming removed 6 bases from V and 4 bases from J, with 12 bases in between. This CDR3 contains 13 residues. Here the CDR3 DNA reads TGTGCCAGCAGACTTGGACAGATAGAGACCCAGTACTTC. Translating gives CASRLGQIETQYF.

For this clone: No conserved phenylalanine or tryptophan is present at the end of the CDR3, so a read error is the likely explanation. The limits of the CDR3 on the DNA are not certain, so only TCRdb's listed CDR3 is given. This rearrangement joins TRBV3-1 (or the pseudogene TRBV3-2) to TRBJ1-2; TRBD1, the D gene given by the table, was not confirmed from the DNA. Germline values: CDR1 LGHDT, CDR2 YNNKEL (reference sequence). From its first to its last residue, the CDR3 has 13 amino acids. The CDR3 spells CASSQAGAGVIVA.